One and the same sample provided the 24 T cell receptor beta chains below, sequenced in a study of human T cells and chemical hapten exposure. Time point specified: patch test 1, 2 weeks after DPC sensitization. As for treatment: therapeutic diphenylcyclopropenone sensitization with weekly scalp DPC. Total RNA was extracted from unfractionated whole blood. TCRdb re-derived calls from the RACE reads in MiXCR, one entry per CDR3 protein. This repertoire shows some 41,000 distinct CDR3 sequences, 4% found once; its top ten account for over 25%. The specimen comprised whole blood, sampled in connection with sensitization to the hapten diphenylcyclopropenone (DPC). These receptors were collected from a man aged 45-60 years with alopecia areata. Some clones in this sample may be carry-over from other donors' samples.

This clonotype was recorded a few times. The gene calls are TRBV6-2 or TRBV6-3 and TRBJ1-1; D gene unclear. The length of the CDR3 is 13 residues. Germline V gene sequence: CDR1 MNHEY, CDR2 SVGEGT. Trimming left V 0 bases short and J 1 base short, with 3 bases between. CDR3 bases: TGTGCCAGCAGTTACTCGACGAACACTGAAGCTTTCTTT. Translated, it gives CASSYSTNTEAFF.

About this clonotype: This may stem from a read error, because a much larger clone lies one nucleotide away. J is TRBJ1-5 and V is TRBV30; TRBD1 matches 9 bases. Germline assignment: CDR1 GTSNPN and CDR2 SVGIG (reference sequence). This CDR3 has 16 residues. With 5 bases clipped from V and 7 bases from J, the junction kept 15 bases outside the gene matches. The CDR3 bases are TGTGCCTGGGGGCCCTCATCTACAGGGGGCAGACAGCCCCAGCATTTT. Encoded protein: CAWGPSSTGGRQPQHF.

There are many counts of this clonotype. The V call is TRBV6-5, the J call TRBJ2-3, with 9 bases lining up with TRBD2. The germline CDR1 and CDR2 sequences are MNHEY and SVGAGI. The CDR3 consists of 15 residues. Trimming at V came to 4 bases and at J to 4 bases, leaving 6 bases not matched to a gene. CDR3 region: CASSSIAGVSDTQYF. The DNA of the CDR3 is TGTGCCAGCAGTTCCATAGCGGGAGTGTCAGATACGCAGTATTTT.

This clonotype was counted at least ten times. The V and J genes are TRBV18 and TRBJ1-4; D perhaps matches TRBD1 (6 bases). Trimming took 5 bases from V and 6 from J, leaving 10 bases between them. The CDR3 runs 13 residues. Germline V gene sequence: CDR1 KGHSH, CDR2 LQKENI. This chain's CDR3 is CASSGGGDEKLFF. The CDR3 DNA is TGTGCCAGCTCAGGGGGCGGAGATGAAAAACTGTTTTTT.

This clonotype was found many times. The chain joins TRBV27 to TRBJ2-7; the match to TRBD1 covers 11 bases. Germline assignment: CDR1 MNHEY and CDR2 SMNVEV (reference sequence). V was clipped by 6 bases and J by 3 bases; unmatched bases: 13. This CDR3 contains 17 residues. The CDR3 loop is CASSALPPGQGGYEQYF. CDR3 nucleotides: TGTGCCAGCAGCGCTCTTCCTCCGGGACAGGGGGGCTACGAGCAGTACTTC.

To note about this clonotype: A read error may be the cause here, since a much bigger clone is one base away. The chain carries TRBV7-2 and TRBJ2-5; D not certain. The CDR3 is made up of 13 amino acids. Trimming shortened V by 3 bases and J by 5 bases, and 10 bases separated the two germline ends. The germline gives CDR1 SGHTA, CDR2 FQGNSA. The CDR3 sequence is CASSFGGKETQYF. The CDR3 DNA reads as TGTGCCAGCAGCTTCGGTGGTAAGGAGACCCAGTACTTC.

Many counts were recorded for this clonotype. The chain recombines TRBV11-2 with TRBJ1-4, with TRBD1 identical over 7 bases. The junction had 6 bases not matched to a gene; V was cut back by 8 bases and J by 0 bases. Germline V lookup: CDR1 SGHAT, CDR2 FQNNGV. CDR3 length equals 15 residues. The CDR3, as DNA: TGTGCCAGCGGCGGGACAGCCGCAACTAATGAAAAACTGTTTTTT. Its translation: CASGGTAATNEKLFF.

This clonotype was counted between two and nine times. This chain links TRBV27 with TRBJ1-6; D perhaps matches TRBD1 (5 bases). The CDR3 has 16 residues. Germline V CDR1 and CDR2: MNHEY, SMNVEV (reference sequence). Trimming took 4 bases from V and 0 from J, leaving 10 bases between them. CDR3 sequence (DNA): TGTGCCAGCAGTTCCTCCGACAGCTCCTATAATTCACCCCTCCACTTT. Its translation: CASSSSDSSYNSPLHF.

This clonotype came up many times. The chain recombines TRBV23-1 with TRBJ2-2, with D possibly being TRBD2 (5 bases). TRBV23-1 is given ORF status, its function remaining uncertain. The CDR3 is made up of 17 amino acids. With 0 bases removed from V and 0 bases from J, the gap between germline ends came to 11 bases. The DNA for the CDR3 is TGCGCCAGCAGTCAATCGCCGAGCGGAGCGAACACCGGGGAGCTGTTTTTT. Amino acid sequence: CASSQSPSGANTGELFF.

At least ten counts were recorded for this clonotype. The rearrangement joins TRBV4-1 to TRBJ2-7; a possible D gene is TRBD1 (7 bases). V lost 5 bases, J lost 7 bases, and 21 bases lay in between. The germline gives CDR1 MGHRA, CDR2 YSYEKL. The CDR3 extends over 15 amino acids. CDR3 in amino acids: CASSSRGQKRMEQYF. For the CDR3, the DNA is TGCGCCAGCAGCTCGCGGGGACAGAAGAGGATGGAGCAGTACTTC.

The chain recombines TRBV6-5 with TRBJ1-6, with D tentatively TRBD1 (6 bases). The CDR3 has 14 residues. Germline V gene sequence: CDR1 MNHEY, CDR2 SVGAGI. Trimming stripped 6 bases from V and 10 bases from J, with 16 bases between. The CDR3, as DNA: TGTGCCAGCAGCCGGACGGGGGCACGATCACCCCTCCACTTT. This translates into CASSRTGARSPLHF.

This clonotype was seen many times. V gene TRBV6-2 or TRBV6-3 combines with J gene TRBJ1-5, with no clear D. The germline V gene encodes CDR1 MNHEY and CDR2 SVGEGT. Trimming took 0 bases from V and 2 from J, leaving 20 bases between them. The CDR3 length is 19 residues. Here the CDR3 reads CASSYSGHGRRTRNQPQHF. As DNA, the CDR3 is TGTGCCAGCAGTTACTCCGGGCACGGTCGCCGCACCCGCAATCAGCCCCAGCATTTT.

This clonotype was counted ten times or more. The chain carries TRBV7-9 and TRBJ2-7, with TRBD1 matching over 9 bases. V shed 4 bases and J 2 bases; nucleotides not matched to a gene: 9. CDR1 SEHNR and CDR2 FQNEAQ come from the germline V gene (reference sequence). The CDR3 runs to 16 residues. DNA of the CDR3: TGTGCCAGCAGCTCACACACCGGGACAGGGACCTACGAGCAGTACTTC. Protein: CASSSHTGTGTYEQYF.

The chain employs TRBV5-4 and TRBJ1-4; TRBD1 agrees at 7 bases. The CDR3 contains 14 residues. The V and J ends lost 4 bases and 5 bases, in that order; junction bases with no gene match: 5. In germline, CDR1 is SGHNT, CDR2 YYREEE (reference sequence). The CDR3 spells CASSQGQTNEKLFF. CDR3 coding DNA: TGTGCCAGCAGCCAGGGACAGACAAATGAAAAACTGTTTTTT.

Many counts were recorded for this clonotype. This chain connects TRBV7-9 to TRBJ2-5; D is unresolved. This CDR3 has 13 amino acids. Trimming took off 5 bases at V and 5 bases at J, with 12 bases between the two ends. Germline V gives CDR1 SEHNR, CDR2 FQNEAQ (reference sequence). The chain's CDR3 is CASSPTLDETQYF. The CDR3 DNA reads TGTGCCAGCAGCCCCACATTGGACGAGACCCAGTACTTC.

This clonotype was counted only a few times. The CDR3 loop reads CASRPTASTEAFF. The CDR3 DNA reads TGTGCCAGCAGACCGACCGCGTCCACTGAAGCTTTCTTT. This chain uses TRBV6-2 or TRBV6-3 with TRBJ1-1; no reliable D call. CDR1 is MNHEY, CDR2 SVGEGT, per germline. The CDR3 loop spans 13 amino acids. Deletions cut 6 bases from V and 4 bases from J, with 12 bases between.

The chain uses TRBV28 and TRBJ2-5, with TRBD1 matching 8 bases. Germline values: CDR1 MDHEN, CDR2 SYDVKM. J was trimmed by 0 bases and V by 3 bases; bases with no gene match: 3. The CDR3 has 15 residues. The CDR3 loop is CASSFSGGNQETQYF. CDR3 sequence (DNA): TGTGCCAGCAGTTTCTCAGGGGGCAACCAAGAGACCCAGTACTTC.

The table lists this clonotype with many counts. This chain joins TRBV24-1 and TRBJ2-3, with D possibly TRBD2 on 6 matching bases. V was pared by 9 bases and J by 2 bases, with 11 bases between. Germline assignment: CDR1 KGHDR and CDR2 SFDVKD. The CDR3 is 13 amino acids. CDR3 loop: CATGSGVTDTQYF. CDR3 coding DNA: TGTGCCACCGGTAGCGGTGTCACAGATACGCAGTATTTT.

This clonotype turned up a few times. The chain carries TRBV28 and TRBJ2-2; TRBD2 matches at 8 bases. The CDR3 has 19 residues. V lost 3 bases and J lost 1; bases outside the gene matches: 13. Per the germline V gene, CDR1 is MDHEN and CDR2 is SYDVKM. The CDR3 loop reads CASSFQAGGPQKNTGELFF. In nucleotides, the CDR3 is TGTGCCAGCAGTTTCCAGGCGGGAGGCCCACAAAAGAACACCGGGGAGCTGTTTTTT.

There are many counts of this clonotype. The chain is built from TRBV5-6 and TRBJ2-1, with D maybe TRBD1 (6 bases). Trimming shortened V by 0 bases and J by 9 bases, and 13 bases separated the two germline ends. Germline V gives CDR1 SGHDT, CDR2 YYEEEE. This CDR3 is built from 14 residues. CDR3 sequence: CASSLVRGGGEQFF. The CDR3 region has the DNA TGTGCCAGCAGCTTGGTGCGAGGGGGTGGTGAGCAGTTCTTC. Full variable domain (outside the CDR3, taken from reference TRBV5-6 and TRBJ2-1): DAGVTQSPTHLIKTRGQQVTLRCSPKSGHDTVSWYQQALGQGPQFIFQYYEEEERQRGNFPDRFSGHQFPNYSSELNVNALLLGDSALYLCASSLVRGGGEQFFGPGTRLTVL.

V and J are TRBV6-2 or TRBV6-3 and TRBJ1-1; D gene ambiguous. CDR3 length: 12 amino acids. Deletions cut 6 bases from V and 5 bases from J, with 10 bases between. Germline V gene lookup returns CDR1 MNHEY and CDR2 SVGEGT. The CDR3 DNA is TGTGCCAGCAGCCAGACTCGGACTGAAGCTTTCTTT. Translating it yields CASSQTRTEAFF.

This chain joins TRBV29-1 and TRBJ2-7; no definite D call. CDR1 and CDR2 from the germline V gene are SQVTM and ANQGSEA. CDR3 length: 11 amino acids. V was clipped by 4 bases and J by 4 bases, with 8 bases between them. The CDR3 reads CSVVGYYEQYF. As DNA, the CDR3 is TGCAGCGTTGTAGGGTATTACGAGCAGTACTTC.

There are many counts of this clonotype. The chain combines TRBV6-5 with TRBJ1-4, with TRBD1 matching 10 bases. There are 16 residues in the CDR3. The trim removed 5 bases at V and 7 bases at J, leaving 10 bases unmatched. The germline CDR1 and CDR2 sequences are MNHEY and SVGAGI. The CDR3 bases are TGTGCCAGCAGTCCCATGCGGGACAGGGGAGGTGAAAAACTGTTTTTT. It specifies CASSPMRDRGGEKLFF.

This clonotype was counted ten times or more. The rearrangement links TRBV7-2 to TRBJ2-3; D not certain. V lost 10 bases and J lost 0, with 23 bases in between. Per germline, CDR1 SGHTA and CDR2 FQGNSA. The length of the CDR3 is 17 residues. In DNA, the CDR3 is TGTGCCACCGCCTCACCCCGTGGTGGAACTAGCACAGATACGCAGTATTTT. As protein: CATASPRGGTSTDTQYF.